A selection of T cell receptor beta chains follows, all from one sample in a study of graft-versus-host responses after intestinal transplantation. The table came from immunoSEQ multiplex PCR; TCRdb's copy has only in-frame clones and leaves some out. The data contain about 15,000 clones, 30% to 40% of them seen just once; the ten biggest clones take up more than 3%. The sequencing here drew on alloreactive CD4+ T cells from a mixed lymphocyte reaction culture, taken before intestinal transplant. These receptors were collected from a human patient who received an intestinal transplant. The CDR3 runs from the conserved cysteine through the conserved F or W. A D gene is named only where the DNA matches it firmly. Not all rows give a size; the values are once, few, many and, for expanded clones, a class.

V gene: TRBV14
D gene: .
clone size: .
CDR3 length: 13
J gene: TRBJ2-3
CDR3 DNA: TGTGCCAGCAGCTACCCGTTATGGGATACGCAGTATTTT
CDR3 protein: CASSYPLWDTQYF

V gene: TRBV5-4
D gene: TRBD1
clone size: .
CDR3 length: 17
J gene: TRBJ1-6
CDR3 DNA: TGTGCCAGCAGCTTGGGGGGAACAGGGGGTGATAATTCACCCCTCCACTTT
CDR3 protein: CASSLGGTGGDNSPLHF

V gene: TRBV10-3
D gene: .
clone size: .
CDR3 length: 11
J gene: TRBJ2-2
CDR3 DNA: TGTGCCATCACCAACACCGGGGAGCTGTTTTTT
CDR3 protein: CAITNTGELFF

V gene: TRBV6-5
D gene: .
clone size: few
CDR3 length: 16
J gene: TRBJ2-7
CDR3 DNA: TGTGCCAGCAGTTACGTGAGGGGAGCCGGAGTCTACGAGCAGTACTTC
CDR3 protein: CASSYVRGAGVYEQYF

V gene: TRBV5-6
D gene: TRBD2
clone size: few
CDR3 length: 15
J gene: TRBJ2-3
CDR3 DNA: TGTGCCAGCAGCTTGGCCGATAGCGGGAGAAATACGCAGTATTTT
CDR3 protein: CASSLADSGRNTQYF

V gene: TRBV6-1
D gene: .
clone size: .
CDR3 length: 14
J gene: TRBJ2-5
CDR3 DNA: TGTGCCAGCAGTGAAGCCGGGGGCCAAGAGACCCAGTACTTC
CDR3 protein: CASSEAGGQETQYF

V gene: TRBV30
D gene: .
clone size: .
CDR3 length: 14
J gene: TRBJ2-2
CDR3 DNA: TGTGCCTGGAGTGGGTTGGCGGGGACCGGGGAGCTGTTTTTT
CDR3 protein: CAWSGLAGTGELFF

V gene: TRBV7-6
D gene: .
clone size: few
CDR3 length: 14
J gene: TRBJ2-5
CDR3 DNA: TGTGCCAGCAGCTCCCGGACTGGGAGGGAGACCCAGTACTTC
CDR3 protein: CASSSRTGRETQYF

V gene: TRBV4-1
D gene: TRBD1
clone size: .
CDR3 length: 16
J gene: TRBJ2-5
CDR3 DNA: TGCGCCAGCAGCCAAGAGATCGCCGGGACAGGGGGGACCCAGTACTTC
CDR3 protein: CASSQEIAGTGGTQYF

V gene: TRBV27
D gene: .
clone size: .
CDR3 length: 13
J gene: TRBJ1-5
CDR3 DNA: TGTGCCAGCAGTGCCAGGGGCAATCAGCCCCAGCATTTT
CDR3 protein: CASSARGNQPQHF

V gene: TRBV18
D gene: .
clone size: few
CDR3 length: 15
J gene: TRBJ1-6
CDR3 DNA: TGTGCCAGCTCACCACTGGCCAGGGACAACTCACCCCTCCACTTT
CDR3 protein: CASSPLARDNSPLHF

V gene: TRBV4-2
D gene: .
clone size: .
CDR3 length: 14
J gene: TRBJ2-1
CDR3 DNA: TGTGCCAGCAGCCAAGCTGGTCTAGGCAATGAGCAGTTCTTC
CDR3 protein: CASSQAGLGNEQFF

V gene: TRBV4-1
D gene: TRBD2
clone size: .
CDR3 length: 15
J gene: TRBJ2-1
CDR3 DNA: TGCGCCAGCAGCCAACCGGGACTAGCGGGACGGGAGCAGTTCTTC
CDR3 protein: CASSQPGLAGREQFF

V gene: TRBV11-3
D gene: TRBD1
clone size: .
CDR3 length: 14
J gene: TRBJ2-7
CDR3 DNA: TGTGCCAGCAGCTCTCGGACAGGGGCCTACGAGCAGTACTTC
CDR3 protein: CASSSRTGAYEQYF

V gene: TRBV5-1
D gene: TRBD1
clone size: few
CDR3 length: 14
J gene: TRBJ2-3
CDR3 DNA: TGCGCCAGCAGCTTGGGACAGGGGGCAGATACGCAGTATTTT
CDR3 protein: CASSLGQGADTQYF

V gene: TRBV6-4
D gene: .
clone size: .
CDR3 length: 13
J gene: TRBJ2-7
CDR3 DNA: TGTGCCAGCAGACCTATCGACTACTACGAGCAGTACTTC
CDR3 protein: CASRPIDYYEQYF

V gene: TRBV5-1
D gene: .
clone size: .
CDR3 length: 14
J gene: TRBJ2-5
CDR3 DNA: TGCGCCAGCAGAATCGGGGGGCTACAAGAGACCCAGTACTTC
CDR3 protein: CASRIGGLQETQYF

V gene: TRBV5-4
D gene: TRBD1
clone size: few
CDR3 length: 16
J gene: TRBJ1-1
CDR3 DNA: TGTGCCAGCAGCAGATGGACAGGGGTAATGAACACTGAAGCTTTCTTT
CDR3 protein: CASSRWTGVMNTEAFF